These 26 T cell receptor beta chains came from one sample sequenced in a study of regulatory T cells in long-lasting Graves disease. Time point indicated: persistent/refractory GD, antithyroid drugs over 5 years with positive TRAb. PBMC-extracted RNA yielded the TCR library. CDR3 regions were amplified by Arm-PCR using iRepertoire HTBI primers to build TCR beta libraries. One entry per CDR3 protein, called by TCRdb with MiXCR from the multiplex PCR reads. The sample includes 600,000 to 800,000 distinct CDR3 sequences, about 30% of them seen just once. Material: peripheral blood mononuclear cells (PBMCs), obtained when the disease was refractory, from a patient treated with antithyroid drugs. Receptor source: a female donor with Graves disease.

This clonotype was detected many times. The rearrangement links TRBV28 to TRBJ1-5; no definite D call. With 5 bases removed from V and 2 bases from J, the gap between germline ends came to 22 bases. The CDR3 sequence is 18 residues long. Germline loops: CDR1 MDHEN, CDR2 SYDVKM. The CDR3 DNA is TGTGCCAGCAGTCCGAGGTCAGTTATCCCTCAGGGCAATCAGCCCCAGCATTTT. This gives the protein CASSPRSVIPQGNQPQHF.

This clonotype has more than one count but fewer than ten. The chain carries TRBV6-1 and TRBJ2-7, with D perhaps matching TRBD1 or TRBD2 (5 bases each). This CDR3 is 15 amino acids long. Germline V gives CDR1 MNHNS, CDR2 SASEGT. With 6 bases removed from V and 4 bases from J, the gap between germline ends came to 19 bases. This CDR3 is CASRLYGTDTYEQYF. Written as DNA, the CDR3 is TGTGCCAGCAGACTATACGGGACGGATACTTACGAGCAGTACTTC.

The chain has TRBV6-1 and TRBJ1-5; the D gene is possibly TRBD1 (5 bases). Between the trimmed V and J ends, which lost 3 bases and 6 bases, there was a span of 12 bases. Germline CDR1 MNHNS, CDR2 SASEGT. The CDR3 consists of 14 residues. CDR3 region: CASSDWGELQPQHF. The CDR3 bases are TGTGCCAGCAGTGATTGGGGGGAACTTCAGCCCCAGCATTTT.

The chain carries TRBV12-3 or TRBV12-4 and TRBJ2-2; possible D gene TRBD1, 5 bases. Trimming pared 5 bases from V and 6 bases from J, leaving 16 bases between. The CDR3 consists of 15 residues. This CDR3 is CASSPSRLGPGELFF. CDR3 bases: TGTGCCAGCAGTCCGAGTCGGTTGGGGCCCGGGGAGCTGTTTTTT.

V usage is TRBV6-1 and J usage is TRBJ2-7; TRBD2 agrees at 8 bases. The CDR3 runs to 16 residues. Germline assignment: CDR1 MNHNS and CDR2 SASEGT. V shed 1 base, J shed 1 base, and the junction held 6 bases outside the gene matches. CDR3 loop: CASSEVALAGSYEQYF. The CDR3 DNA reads TGTGCCAGCAGTGAAGTGGCCTTAGCGGGATCCTACGAGCAGTACTTC.

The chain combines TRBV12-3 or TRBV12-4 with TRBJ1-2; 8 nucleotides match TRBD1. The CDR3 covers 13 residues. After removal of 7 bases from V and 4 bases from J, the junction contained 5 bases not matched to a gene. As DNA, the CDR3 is TGTGCCAGCAATCTACAGGGGGTCTATGGCTACACCTTC. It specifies CASNLQGVYGYTF.

The CDR3 bases are TGTGCCAGCAGTCCCGGGTCTGCCTACACCTTC. Its protein product is CASSPGSAYTF. The J gene is TRBJ1-2, the V gene TRBV12-3 or TRBV12-4; D remains ambiguous. Trimming stripped 5 bases from V and 10 bases from J, with 11 bases between. The CDR3 covers 11 residues.

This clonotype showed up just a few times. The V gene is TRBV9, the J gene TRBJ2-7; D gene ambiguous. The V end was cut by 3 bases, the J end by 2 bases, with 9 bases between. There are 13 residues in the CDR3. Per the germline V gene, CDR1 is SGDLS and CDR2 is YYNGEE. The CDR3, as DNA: TGTGCCAGCAGCGCCCAAGGGACCTACGAGCAGTACTTC. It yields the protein CASSAQGTYEQYF. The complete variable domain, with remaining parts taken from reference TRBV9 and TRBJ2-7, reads DSGVTQTPKHLITATGQRVTLRCSPRSGDLSVYWYQQSLDQGLQFLIQYYNGEERAKGNILERFSAQQFPDLHSELNLSSLELGDSALYFCASSAQGTYEQYFGPGTRLTVT.

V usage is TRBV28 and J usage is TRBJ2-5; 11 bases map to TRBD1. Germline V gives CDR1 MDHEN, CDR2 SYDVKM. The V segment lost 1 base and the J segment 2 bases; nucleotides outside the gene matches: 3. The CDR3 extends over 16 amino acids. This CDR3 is CASSLSGTGGQETQYF. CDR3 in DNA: TGTGCCAGCAGTTTATCTGGGACAGGGGGTCAAGAGACCCAGTACTTC. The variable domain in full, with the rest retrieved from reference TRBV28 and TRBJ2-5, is DVKVTQSSRYLVKRTGEKVFLECVQDMDHENMFWYRQDPGLGLRLIYFSYDVKMKEKGDIPEGYSVSREKKERFSLILESASTNQTSMYLCASSLSGTGGQETQYFGPGTRLLVL.

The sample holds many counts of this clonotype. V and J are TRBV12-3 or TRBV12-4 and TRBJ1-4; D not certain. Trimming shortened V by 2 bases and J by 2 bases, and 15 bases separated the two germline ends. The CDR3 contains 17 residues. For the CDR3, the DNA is TGTGCCAGCAGTTTAATACGGTCCGGGAACACTAATGAAAAACTGTTTTTT. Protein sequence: CASSLIRSGNTNEKLFF.

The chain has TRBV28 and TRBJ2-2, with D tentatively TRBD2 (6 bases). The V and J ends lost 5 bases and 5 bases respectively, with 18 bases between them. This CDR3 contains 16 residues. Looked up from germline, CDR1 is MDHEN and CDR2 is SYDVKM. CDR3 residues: CASSLREPQGTGELFF. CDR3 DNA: TGTGCCAGCAGTCTTCGGGAGCCCCAAGGTACCGGGGAGCTGTTTTTT.

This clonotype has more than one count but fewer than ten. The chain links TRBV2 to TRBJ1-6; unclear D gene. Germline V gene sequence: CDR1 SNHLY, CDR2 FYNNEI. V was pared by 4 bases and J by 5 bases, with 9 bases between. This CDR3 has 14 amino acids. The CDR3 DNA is TGTGCCAGCAGTGTAGGCAGGAATAATTCACCCCTCCACTTT. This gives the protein CASSVGRNNSPLHF.

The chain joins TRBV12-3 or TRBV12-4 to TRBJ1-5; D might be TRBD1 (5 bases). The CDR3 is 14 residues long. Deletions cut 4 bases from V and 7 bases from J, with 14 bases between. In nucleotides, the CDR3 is TGTGCCAGCAGTTACTCGGGGGGTTGGCAGCCCCAGCATTTT. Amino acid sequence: CASSYSGGWQPQHF.

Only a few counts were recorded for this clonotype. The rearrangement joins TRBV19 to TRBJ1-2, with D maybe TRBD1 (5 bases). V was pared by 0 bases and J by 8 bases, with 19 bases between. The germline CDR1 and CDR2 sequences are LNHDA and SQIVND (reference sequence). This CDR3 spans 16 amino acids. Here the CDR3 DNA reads TGTGCCAGTAGTATAGATCGGAGTGGGGGACGGAGCGGCTACACCTTC. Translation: CASSIDRSGGRSGYTF.

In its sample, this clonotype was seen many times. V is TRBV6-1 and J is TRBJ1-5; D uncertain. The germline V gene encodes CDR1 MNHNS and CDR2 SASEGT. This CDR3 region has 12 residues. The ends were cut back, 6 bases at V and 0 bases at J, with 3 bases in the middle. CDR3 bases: TGTGCCAGCAGGGATAGCAATCAGCCCCAGCATTTT. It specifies CASRDSNQPQHF.

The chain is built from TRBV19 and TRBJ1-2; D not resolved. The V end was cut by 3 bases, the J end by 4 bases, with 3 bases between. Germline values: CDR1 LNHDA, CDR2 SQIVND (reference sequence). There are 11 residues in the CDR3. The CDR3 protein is CASSMFYGYTF. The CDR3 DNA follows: TGTGCCAGTAGTATGTTCTATGGCTACACCTTC.

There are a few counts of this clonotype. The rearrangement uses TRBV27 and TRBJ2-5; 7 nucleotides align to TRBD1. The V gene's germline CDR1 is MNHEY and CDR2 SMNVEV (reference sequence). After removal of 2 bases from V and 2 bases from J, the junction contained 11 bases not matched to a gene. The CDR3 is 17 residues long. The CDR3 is CASSLASRRQGQETQYF. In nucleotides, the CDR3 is TGTGCCAGCAGTTTAGCGAGTCGGAGACAGGGACAAGAGACCCAGTACTTC.

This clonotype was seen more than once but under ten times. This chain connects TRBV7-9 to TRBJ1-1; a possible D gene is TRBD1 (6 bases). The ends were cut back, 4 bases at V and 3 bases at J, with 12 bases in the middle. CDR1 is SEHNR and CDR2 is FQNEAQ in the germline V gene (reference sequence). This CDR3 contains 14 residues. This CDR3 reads CASSSLQGDTEAFF. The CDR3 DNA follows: TGTGCCAGCAGCTCATTACAGGGAGACACTGAAGCTTTCTTT.

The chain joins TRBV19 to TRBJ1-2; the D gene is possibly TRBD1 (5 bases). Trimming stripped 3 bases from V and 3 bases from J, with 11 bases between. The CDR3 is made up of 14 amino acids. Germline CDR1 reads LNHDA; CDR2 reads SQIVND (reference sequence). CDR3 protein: CASSIGGGYYGYTF. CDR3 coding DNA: TGTGCCAGTAGTATTGGTGGGGGTTACTATGGCTACACCTTC.

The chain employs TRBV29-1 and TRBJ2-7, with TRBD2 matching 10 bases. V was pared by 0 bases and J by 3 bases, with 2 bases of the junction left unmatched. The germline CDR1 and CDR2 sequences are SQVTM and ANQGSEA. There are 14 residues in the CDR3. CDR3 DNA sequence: TGCAGCGTTGAAGATAGGACTAGCGGCTACGAGCAGTACTTC. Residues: CSVEDRTSGYEQYF.

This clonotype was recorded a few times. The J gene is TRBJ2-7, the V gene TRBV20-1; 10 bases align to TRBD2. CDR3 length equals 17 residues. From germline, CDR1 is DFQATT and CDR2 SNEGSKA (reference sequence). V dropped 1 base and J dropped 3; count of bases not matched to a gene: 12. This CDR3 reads CSARVAGGTSARYEQYF. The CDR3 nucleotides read TGCAGTGCTAGAGTGGCCGGCGGGACTAGCGCCCGCTACGAGCAGTACTTC.

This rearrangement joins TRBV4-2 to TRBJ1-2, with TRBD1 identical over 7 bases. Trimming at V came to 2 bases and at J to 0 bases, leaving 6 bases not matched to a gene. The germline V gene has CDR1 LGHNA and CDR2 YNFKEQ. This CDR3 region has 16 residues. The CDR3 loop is CASSQWGQQTNYGYTF. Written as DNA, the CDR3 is TGTGCCAGCAGCCAATGGGGACAGCAAACTAACTATGGCTACACCTTC.

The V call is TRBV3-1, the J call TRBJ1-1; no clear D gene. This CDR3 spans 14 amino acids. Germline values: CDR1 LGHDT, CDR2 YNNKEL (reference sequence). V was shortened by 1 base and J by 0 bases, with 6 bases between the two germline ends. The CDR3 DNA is TGTGCCAGCAGCCAAGGGCCAGTGAACACTGAAGCTTTCTTT. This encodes CASSQGPVNTEAFF.

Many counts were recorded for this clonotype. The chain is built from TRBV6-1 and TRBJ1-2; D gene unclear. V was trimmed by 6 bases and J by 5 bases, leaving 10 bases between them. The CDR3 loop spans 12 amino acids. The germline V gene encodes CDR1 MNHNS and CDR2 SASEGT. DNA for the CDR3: TGTGCCAGCAGATTGGGAACTTATGGCTACACCTTC. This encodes CASRLGTYGYTF.

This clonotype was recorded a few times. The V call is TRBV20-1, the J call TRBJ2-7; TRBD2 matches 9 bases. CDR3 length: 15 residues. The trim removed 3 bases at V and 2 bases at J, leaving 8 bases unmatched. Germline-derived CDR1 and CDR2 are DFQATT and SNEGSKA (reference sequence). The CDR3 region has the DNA TGCAGTGCTAGGGCCTCTAGCGGGAAGGCCTACGAGCAGTACTTC. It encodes CSARASSGKAYEQYF.

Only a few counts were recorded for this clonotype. CDR3: CASRLGQSLSNQPQHF. The CDR3 region has the DNA TGTGCCAGCAGGTTGGGACAGAGCCTTAGCAATCAGCCCCAGCATTTT. The V and J genes are TRBV27 and TRBJ1-5; TRBD1 aligns across 7 bases. The CDR3 is 16 residues long. The germline gives CDR1 MNHEY, CDR2 SMNVEV (reference sequence). V shed 6 bases and J 0 bases; nucleotides not matched to a gene: 8.